This T cell receptor (beta chain) appears in the sequencing data of a study of shared clonotypes between healthy human individuals. Here immunoSEQ multiplex PCR was the method, and the copy in TCRdb shows in-frame clones only, minus some. The sample has hundreds of thousands of clones, roughly 70% seen once. The germline gives CDR1 MNHEY, CDR2 SMNVEV (reference sequence). With 5 bases removed from V and 1 base from J, the gap between germline ends came to 11 bases. There are 14 residues in the CDR3. The TCR comes from a woman aged 25 to 39 in good health. The chain joins TRBV27 to TRBJ1-1; no clear D gene. Sequenced: memory CD4+ T cells sorted from blood. Sample subset: CD45RA-negative fraction. The CDR3 nucleotides read TGTGCCAGCAGTCTGCGGACTGAGAACACTGAAGCTTTCTTT. This sequence encodes CASSLRTENTEAFF.